This T cell receptor (beta chain) derives from a study of post-analysis software for immune sequencing data. Study-wide context: Relapsing-remitting, secondary progressive and progressive-relapsing forms made up the multiple sclerosis disease courses.

This clonotype was seen a few times. What it recognizes is unknown. V lost 0 bases and J lost 4; bases outside the gene matches: 5. Looked up from germline, CDR1 is DFQATT and CDR2 is SNEGSKA (reference sequence). The length of the CDR3 is 15 residues. Unique molecular identifiers tagged the TCR beta cDNA libraries. TCRdb re-derived calls from the PCR reads in MiXCR, one entry per CDR3 protein. The sample lists about 500,000 distinct CDR3 sequences, around 40% occurring once. Study-wide results and limits: In multiple sclerosis, normalized Chao1 diversity was significantly below that of controls. The study found TRBV5-6, TRBV5-1 and TRBV20-1 among 5 or 6 TRBV segments more frequent in patients than controls.

V usage is TRBV20-1 and J usage is TRBJ2-4; 8 bases are shared with TRBD1. The sequence derives from a girl aged 5-17 years with multiple sclerosis. Sequencing was performed on blood. The CDR3 coding sequence is TGCAGTGCTAGAGATAACAGGGGGTTTAAAAACATTCAGTACTTC. The encoded protein is CSARDNRGFKNIQYF.